Each of the 29 T cell receptor beta chains below was sequenced from the same sample in a study of human T cells and chemical hapten exposure. RNA extraction used unfractionated whole blood as the source of total RNA. TCRdb analysed the 5' RACE reads with MiXCR anew, one entry per CDR3 protein. Here the sample spans 110,000 or so distinct CDR3 sequences, approximately 20% being singletons. These TCRs come from a human donor in good health.

In this sample, this clonotype turned up a few times. The chain carries TRBV29-1 and TRBJ2-3, with TRBD2 matching over 12 bases. The CDR3 spans 14 residues. V trimming: 8 bases; J trimming: 3 bases; junction bases outside the gene matches: 6. From germline, CDR1 is SQVTM and CDR2 ANQGSEA. The CDR3 nucleotides are TGCAGCTTGAGACTAGCGGGAGTTACAGATACGCAGTATTTT. Translating it yields CSLRLAGVTDTQYF.

This chain links TRBV15 with TRBJ2-1, with D perhaps TRBD1 (5 bases). The CDR3 has 17 amino acids. The ends were cut back, 3 bases at V and 6 bases at J, with 21 bases in the middle. Germline V gene sequence: CDR1 LNHNV, CDR2 YYDKDF (reference sequence). Written as DNA, the CDR3 is TGTGCCACCAGCAGCGCCCCTTTGGACATACGATTCAATGAGCAGTTCTTC. Translating it yields CATSSAPLDIRFNEQFF.

The chain links TRBV27 to TRBJ2-7, with 9 bases that match TRBD1. Germline values: CDR1 MNHEY, CDR2 SMNVEV (reference sequence). The V and J ends lost 3 bases and 6 bases, in that order; junction bases with no gene match: 6. This CDR3 is 14 amino acids long. The CDR3 DNA follows: TGTGCCAGCAGTTTTACAGGGGGCAAATCCGAGCAGTACTTC. Protein product: CASSFTGGKSEQYF.

The V call is TRBV27, the J call TRBJ2-1; 13 bases match TRBD2. V was pared by 3 bases and J by 4 bases, with 6 bases of the junction left unmatched. Germline assignment: CDR1 MNHEY and CDR2 SMNVEV (reference sequence). The CDR3 spans 17 residues. The CDR3 loop reads CASSFLLAGGGYNEQFF. The DNA of the CDR3 is TGTGCCAGCAGTTTCCTACTAGCGGGAGGGGGGTACAATGAGCAGTTCTTC.

The chain uses TRBV20-1 and TRBJ1-6; D gene unclear. CDR3 length: 13 residues. In germline, CDR1 is DFQATT, CDR2 SNEGSKA (reference sequence). Trimming pared 5 bases from V and 7 bases from J, leaving 12 bases between. CDR3: CSASIAVNSPLHF. CDR3 in DNA: TGCAGTGCTTCGATCGCTGTGAATTCACCCCTCCACTTT.

The chain carries TRBV9 and TRBJ2-3, with TRBD2 matching 7 bases. Losses at the gene ends were 0 bases for V and 5 bases for J; bases not matched to a gene: 6. Germline V CDR1 and CDR2: SGDLS, YYNGEE. The CDR3 has 15 residues. CDR3 DNA: TGTGCCAGCAGCGTAGATGGGGCGGGAGTAGATACGCAGTATTTT. It yields the protein CASSVDGAGVDTQYF.

In this sample, this clonotype turned up a few times. The chain carries TRBV2 and TRBJ2-2, with 8 bases fitting TRBD1. Germline V gene lookup returns CDR1 SNHLY and CDR2 FYNNEI. The CDR3 totals 15 residues. The ends lost 2 bases at V and 7 bases at J; junction bases unmatched: 6. The CDR3 DNA reads as TGTGCCAGCAGTGAACGAAGGACAGGGCACGGGGAGCTGTTTTTT. This codes for CASSERRTGHGELFF. Based on the CDR3 plus reference TRBV2 and TRBJ2-2, the full variable domain is EPEVTQTPSHQVTQMGQEVILRCVPISNHLYFYWYRQILGQKVEFLVSFYNNEISEKSEIFDDQFSVERPDGSNFTLKIRSTKLEDSAMYFCASSERRTGHGELFFGEGSRLTVL.

This clonotype has a handful of counts. This chain links TRBV29-1 with TRBJ1-1, with D unresolved. Germline loops: CDR1 SQVTM, CDR2 ANQGSEA. V dropped 3 bases and J dropped 2 bases, with 10 bases sitting between them. This CDR3 comprises 13 residues. CDR3 coding DNA: TGCAGCGTTGAGGGCGGATTTAACACTGAAGCTTTCTTT. Protein: CSVEGGFNTEAFF.

This clonotype occurred a few times. The chain joins TRBV3-1 to TRBJ2-4; 12 bases fit TRBD2. The CDR3 extends over 20 amino acids. Trimming removed 0 bases from V and 11 bases from J; junction bases left unmatched: 20. Per the germline V gene, CDR1 is LGHDT and CDR2 is YNNKEL (reference sequence). The DNA of the CDR3 is TGTGCCAGCAGCCAAGAAGTCGGTGCAGGGGCTAGCGGGAGGGCCTTTTTTCAGTACTTC. Translation gives CASSQEVGAGASGRAFFQYF.

The chain is built from TRBV18 and TRBJ2-3; unclear D gene. Germline assignment: CDR1 KGHSH and CDR2 LQKENI. V was cut by 3 bases and J by 6 bases, with 4 bases left in between. The CDR3 is 11 amino acids. The CDR3: CASSPGDTQYF. CDR3 nucleotides: TGTGCCAGCTCACCCGGGGATACGCAGTATTTT.

This chain links TRBV28 with TRBJ2-6, with 7 bases fitting TRBD1. This CDR3 contains 16 residues. V dropped 4 bases and J dropped 2; count of bases not matched to a gene: 5. Germline CDR1 and CDR2: MDHEN and SYDVKM. DNA of the CDR3: TGTGCCAGCAGTTCCCCTAGGGGGCCTGGGGCCAACGTCCTGACTTTC. Its translation: CASSSPRGPGANVLTF.

This clonotype was recorded a few times. The V gene is TRBV5-1, the J gene TRBJ2-4; D uncertain. CDR3 size: 12 residues. The germline V gene has CDR1 SGHRS and CDR2 YFSETQ. The V and J ends lost 4 bases and 13 bases respectively, with 15 bases between them. CDR3 sequence reads: CASSPTEGLQYF. In nucleotides, the CDR3 is TGCGCCAGCAGCCCGACCGAAGGGTTGCAGTACTTC.

V and J are TRBV28 and TRBJ2-5; no reliable D call. This CDR3 comprises 12 residues. The V gene's germline CDR1 is MDHEN and CDR2 SYDVKM. V was clipped by 1 base and J by 1 base, with 1 base between them. This chain's CDR3 is CASSLSQETQYF. The CDR3, as DNA: TGTGCCAGCAGTTTATCCCAAGAGACCCAGTACTTC.

V and J are TRBV29-1 and TRBJ1-2; the match to TRBD1 covers 8 bases. Per germline, CDR1 SQVTM and CDR2 ANQGSEA. The CDR3 sequence is 14 residues long. Trimming cost V 3 bases and J 3 bases; bases outside gene matches: 6. In nucleotides, the CDR3 is TGCAGCGTTGATTCAGGGGGCAACTACTATGGCTACACCTTC. Translated, it gives CSVDSGGNYYGYTF.

J is TRBJ2-1 and V is TRBV19; a possible D gene is TRBD2 (6 bases). Germline CDR1 is LNHDA and CDR2 is SQIVND (reference sequence). This CDR3 is 15 amino acids long. The ends were cut back, 3 bases at V and 1 base at J, with 10 bases in the middle. Here the CDR3 DNA reads TGTGCCAGTAGTATCGGGCTAGCGTCCTACAATGAGCAGTTCTTC. Translated: CASSIGLASYNEQFF. Drawing the rest from reference TRBV19 and TRBJ2-1, the complete variable domain is DGGITQSPKYLFRKEGQNVTLSCEQNLNHDAMYWYRQDPGQGLRLIYYSQIVNDFQKGDIAEGYSVSREKKESFPLTVTSAQKNPTAFYLCASSIGLASYNEQFFGPGTRLTVL.

This chain joins TRBV11-2 and TRBJ2-2, with TRBD1 matching 7 bases. CDR1 is SGHAT, CDR2 FQNNGV, per germline. V was pared by 4 bases and J by 3 bases, with 2 bases of the junction left unmatched. The CDR3 totals 14 residues. CDR3 coding DNA: TGTGCCAGCAGCTACAGGGGAGACACCGGGGAGCTGTTTTTT. This codes for CASSYRGDTGELFF.

The chain carries TRBV6-5 and TRBJ2-7; 13 positions match TRBD2. This CDR3 region has 13 residues. Losses at the gene ends were 8 bases for V and 5 bases for J; bases not matched to a gene: 3. CDR1 and CDR2 (germline): MNHEY, SVGAGI. CDR3 nucleotide sequence: TGTGCCAGCTCCGGACTAGCGGGAGACGAGCAGTACTTC. It specifies CASSGLAGDEQYF.

This clonotype was seen only a few times. CDR3 in amino acids: CASSPPLTDTQYF. Written as DNA, the CDR3 is TGTGCCAGCAGTCCCCCCCTCACAGATACGCAGTATTTT. J is TRBJ2-3 and V is TRBV27; D call uncertain. CDR3 length: 13 amino acids. CDR1 MNHEY and CDR2 SMNVEV come from the germline V gene (reference sequence). With 5 bases removed from V and 2 bases from J, the gap between germline ends came to 8 bases.

In this sample, this clonotype turned up a few times. V and J are TRBV28 and TRBJ2-7, with TRBD1 identical over 8 bases. V was pared by 5 bases and J by 5 bases, with 5 bases of the junction left unmatched. Looked up from germline, CDR1 is MDHEN and CDR2 is SYDVKM. The length of the CDR3 is 13 residues. The CDR3 coding sequence is TGTGCCAGCAGTGCCCGACAGGGGAACGAGCAGTACTTC. Translated: CASSARQGNEQYF.

In its sample, this clonotype was seen a few times. The chain carries TRBV12-3 or TRBV12-4 and TRBJ2-1; D not resolved. This CDR3 has 11 residues. V gave up 4 bases and J gave up 9 bases, with 7 bases separating them. This CDR3 reads CASSSRGEQFF. CDR3 DNA sequence: TGTGCCAGCAGTTCGAGAGGTGAGCAGTTCTTC.

The table lists this clonotype with a few counts. This rearrangement joins TRBV24-1 to TRBJ1-2; TRBD1 aligns across 7 bases. CDR3 length: 14 amino acids. V lost 6 bases to trimming and J lost 6 bases; unmatched junction nucleotides: 9. Looked up from germline, CDR1 is KGHDR and CDR2 is SFDVKD. The CDR3 loop is CATSQSQGIDGYTF. The CDR3 DNA is TGTGCCACCAGTCAATCACAGGGGATCGATGGCTACACCTTC.

Ten or more counts support this clonotype. V usage is TRBV2 and J usage is TRBJ2-7; weak D call: TRBD2 (6 bases). Per the germline V gene, CDR1 is SNHLY and CDR2 is FYNNEI. With 0 bases removed from V and 5 bases from J, the gap between germline ends came to 14 bases. This CDR3 spans 15 amino acids. Here the CDR3 DNA reads TGTGCCAGCAGTGAAGCAACGGGGGTAGTGGACGAGCAGTACTTC. Amino acid sequence: CASSEATGVVDEQYF.

V gene TRBV12-3 or TRBV12-4 combines with J gene TRBJ2-7; 9 nucleotides align to TRBD2. This CDR3 spans 14 amino acids. The J segment lost 0 bases and the V segment lost 6 bases, leaving 3 bases of the junction unmatched. CDR3: CASSVAGVSYEQYF. DNA for the CDR3: TGTGCCAGCAGCGTAGCGGGGGTCTCCTACGAGCAGTACTTC.

Ten or more counts support this clonotype. The gene calls are TRBV18 and TRBJ2-5, with TRBD1 as a possible D gene (5 bases). The germline V gene encodes CDR1 KGHSH and CDR2 LQKENI. CDR3 length equals 18 residues. V dropped 3 bases and J dropped 1 base, with 21 bases sitting between them. CDR3 nucleotides: TGTGCCAGCTCACCCGGCTGGGGCAGTCAATCCGCCCAAGAGACCCAGTACTTC. Translating it yields CASSPGWGSQSAQETQYF.

In this sample, this clonotype turned up a few times. The V gene is TRBV7-9, the J gene TRBJ2-5, with TRBD1 matching over 7 bases. This CDR3 has 15 amino acids. The germline V gene encodes CDR1 SEHNR and CDR2 FQNEAQ (reference sequence). V gave up 5 bases and J gave up 4 bases; unmatched junction bases: 10. Here the CDR3 reads CASSIRTRTGETQYF. In nucleotides, the CDR3 is TGTGCCAGCAGCATACGAACTAGGACAGGAGAGACCCAGTACTTC.

This chain joins TRBV28 and TRBJ2-3; 10 positions agree with TRBD2. V gave up 4 bases and J gave up 0 bases; unmatched junction bases: 1. From germline, CDR1 is MDHEN and CDR2 SYDVKM. The CDR3 consists of 15 residues. CDR3: CASSSTSGSTDTQYF. The CDR3 DNA reads TGTGCCAGCAGTTCGACTAGCGGGAGCACAGATACGCAGTATTTT.

The rearrangement joins TRBV6-5 to TRBJ2-6; D is uncertain. Trimming left V 0 bases short and J 0 bases short, with 3 bases between. The CDR3 spans 15 residues. Germline loops: CDR1 MNHEY, CDR2 SVGAGI. This chain's CDR3 is CASSYSDSGANVLTF. The CDR3 bases are TGTGCCAGCAGTTACTCGGACTCTGGGGCCAACGTCCTGACTTTC.

There are a few counts of this clonotype. The chain combines TRBV29-1 with TRBJ1-1; D not resolved. The germline V gene encodes CDR1 SQVTM and CDR2 ANQGSEA. The CDR3 extends over 11 amino acids. V was shortened by 4 bases and J by 8 bases, with 11 bases between the two germline ends. The CDR3 DNA follows: TGCAGCGTTGTGGCAGGAAGGGAAGCTTTCTTT. Amino acids: CSVVAGREAFF.

The V call is TRBV5-1, the J call TRBJ2-7, with 9 nucleotides matching TRBD1. Per the germline V gene, CDR1 is SGHRS and CDR2 is YFSETQ. This CDR3 region has 13 residues. V lost 7 bases to trimming and J lost 6 bases; unmatched junction nucleotides: 8. CDR3 protein: CASDFTGGGEQYF. The CDR3 bases are TGCGCCAGCGATTTTACAGGGGGCGGCGAGCAGTACTTC.